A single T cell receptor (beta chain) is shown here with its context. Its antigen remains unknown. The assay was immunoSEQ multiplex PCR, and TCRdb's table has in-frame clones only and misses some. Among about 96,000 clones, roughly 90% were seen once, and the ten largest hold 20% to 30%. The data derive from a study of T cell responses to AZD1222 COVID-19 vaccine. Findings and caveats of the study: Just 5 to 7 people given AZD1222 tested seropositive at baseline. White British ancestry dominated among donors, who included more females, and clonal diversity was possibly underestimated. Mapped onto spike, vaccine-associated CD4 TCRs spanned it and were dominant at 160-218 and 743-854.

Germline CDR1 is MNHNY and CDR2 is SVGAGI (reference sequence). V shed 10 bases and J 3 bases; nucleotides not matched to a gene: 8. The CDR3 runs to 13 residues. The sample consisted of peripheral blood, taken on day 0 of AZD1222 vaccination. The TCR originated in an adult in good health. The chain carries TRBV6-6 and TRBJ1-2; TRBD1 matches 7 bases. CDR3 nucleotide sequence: TGTGCCACCCGGGGACAGCCTGACTATGGCTACACCTTC. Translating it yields CATRGQPDYGYTF.